This TCR beta chain stems from a study of beta chain features in type 1 diabetes. Investigators reverse transcribed all isolated RNA, so they sequenced expressed TCRB transcripts. TCRdb's copy holds only in-frame clones and misses some; the assay was immunoSEQ multiplex PCR. The table lists 390,000 or so clones, approximately 13% of them singletons. Central memory, naive, regulatory and stem cell-like memory CD4+ cells were sorted by CD45RO/CCR7/CD25/CD127/CD95/CD27. Without exception, sorted populations had purity beyond 95%. The study's findings and limits: The naive, central memory and Treg TCRB repertoires showed an apparent similarity that was greater among patients than among healthy donors.

Germline V gene sequence: CDR1 MNHEY, CDR2 SMNVEV (reference sequence). V lost 6 bases to trimming and J lost 4 bases, with 7 bases between them. The CDR3 is made up of 11 amino acids. Concerning this clone: The antigen is unknown. The same CDR3 is also encoded by other DNA sequences in this sample.

The V gene is TRBV27, the J gene TRBJ2-7; D is undetermined. What was sequenced was naive CD4+ T cells from blood. This clonotype originated in a man aged 25-45 years in good health. The CDR3 reads CASRSPYEQYF. The CDR3 DNA follows: TGTGCCAGCAGATCTCCATACGAGCAGTACTTC.